Listed here are 21 T cell receptor beta chains from one sample, sequenced in a study of cytomegalovirus exposure and HLA in healthy donors. The PCR was carried out with 60 Vbeta primers and 13 Jbeta primers. Only in-frame clones appear in the TCRdb table, and some are missing; sequencing was by immunoSEQ multiplex PCR. The sample carries around 160,000 clones, around three quarters recorded once. The source material was PBMCs. These receptors were collected from a man in his forties in good health and CMV-seropositive.

The genes are TRBV15 and TRBJ1-2; 9 nucleotides line up with TRBD1. The CDR3 sequence is 16 residues long. Losses at the gene ends were 5 bases for V and 2 bases for J; bases not matched to a gene: 9. Germline V gives CDR1 LNHNV, CDR2 YYDKDF (reference sequence). CDR3 DNA sequence: TGTGCCACCAGCCCGGGACAGGGAGCGCGGAACTATGGCTACACCTTC. Translated: CATSPGQGARNYGYTF.

The V gene is TRBV5-6, the J gene TRBJ1-1; TRBD1 matches 7 bases. The trim removed 0 bases at V and 3 bases at J, leaving 2 bases unmatched. The CDR3 contains 14 residues. Looked up from germline, CDR1 is SGHDT and CDR2 is YYEEEE. CDR3 region: CASSLGQGHTEAFF. The CDR3 DNA reads as TGTGCCAGCAGCTTGGGACAGGGCCACACTGAAGCTTTCTTT.

A word on this clone: The same CDR3 also results from other DNA sequences found in this sample. The chain has TRBV28 and TRBJ1-2; D call uncertain. The length of the CDR3 is 12 residues. Germline CDR1 and CDR2: MDHEN and SYDVKM. V lost 5 bases to trimming and J lost 1 base, with 5 bases between them. The CDR3 sequence is CASSLLNYGYTF. CDR3 bases: TGTGCCAGCAGTCTCCTTAACTATGGCTACACCTTC.

This clone has only a few counts. This chain joins TRBV6-1 and TRBJ2-7; 8 bases are shared with TRBD2. Germline CDR1 is MNHNS and CDR2 is SASEGT. With V trimmed by 4 bases and J by 3 bases, 11 bases remained unmatched. The length of the CDR3 is 16 residues. The CDR3 DNA reads TGTGCCAGCAGTGCAACCAGCGGGAGATTATTCTACGAGCAGTACTTC. Its protein is CASSATSGRLFYEQYF.

The V gene is TRBV7-2, the J gene TRBJ2-5; D gene uncertain. The V end lost 1 base, the J end lost 0 bases, and 6 bases lay between the germline ends. This CDR3 is 14 amino acids long. Germline values: CDR1 SGHTA, CDR2 FQGNSA. The CDR3, as DNA: TGTGCCAGCAGCTTAGGGCTCAACCAAGAGACCCAGTACTTC. Translation gives CASSLGLNQETQYF.

The V and J genes are TRBV7-2 and TRBJ2-5; 9 bases match TRBD2. Germline V gene sequence: CDR1 SGHTA, CDR2 FQGNSA. The trim removed 3 bases at V and 1 base at J, leaving 15 bases unmatched. The CDR3 consists of 19 residues. CDR3 residues: CASSFPFTWTSALQETQYF. CDR3 nucleotide sequence: TGTGCCAGCAGCTTCCCCTTTACCTGGACTAGCGCACTCCAAGAGACCCAGTACTTC.

The rearrangement uses TRBV2 and TRBJ2-3; 9 bases are shared with TRBD1. The trim removed 6 bases at V and 4 bases at J, leaving 5 bases unmatched. Germline CDR1 and CDR2: SNHLY and FYNNEI. The CDR3 length is 14 residues. The CDR3 nucleotides read TGTGCCAGCAGAAGGGGACAGGGTGCAGATACGCAGTATTTT. This sequence encodes CASRRGQGADTQYF.

This clone was recorded a few times. CDR3 loop: CASSYLRSNYGYTF. The DNA for the CDR3 is TGTGCCAGCAGTTACTTACGGTCTAACTATGGCTACACCTTC. V usage is TRBV6-6 and J usage is TRBJ1-2, with D unclear. The CDR3 has 14 amino acids. Germline assignment: CDR1 MNHNY and CDR2 SVGAGI (reference sequence). V was trimmed by 1 base and J by 0 bases, leaving 6 bases between them.

The chain couples TRBV10-1 to TRBJ1-6; D is uncertain. V shed 6 bases and J shed 6 bases, with 18 bases lying between them. There are 16 residues in the CDR3. Germline CDR1 reads WNHNN; CDR2 reads SYGVQD (reference sequence). CDR3 nucleotide sequence: TGCGCCAGCAGCTCCGGGAGAAATCTACCTAATTCACCCCTCCACTTT. Its protein product is CASSSGRNLPNSPLHF.

V is TRBV10-1 and J is TRBJ2-4, with 10 nucleotides matching TRBD1. The CDR3 consists of 16 residues. Looked up from germline, CDR1 is WNHNN and CDR2 is SYGVQD (reference sequence). V gave up 6 bases and J gave up 3 bases; unmatched junction bases: 8. For the CDR3, the DNA is TGCGCCAGCAGCCGGGACAGGGGAGTGGGCAAAAACATTCAGTACTTC. Translation: CASSRDRGVGKNIQYF.

The V gene is TRBV30, the J gene TRBJ1-1; the D is unclear. Trimming removed 0 bases at V and 10 bases at J, with 9 bases between. The CDR3 covers 11 residues. Germline V lookup: CDR1 GTSNPN, CDR2 SVGIG (reference sequence). The CDR3 DNA is TGTGCCTGGAGTGTTGGGCAGATAGCTTTCTTT. Its protein is CAWSVGQIAFF.

This clone was recorded once. V gene TRBV5-6 combines with J gene TRBJ1-1; 7 positions agree with TRBD1. From germline, CDR1 is SGHDT and CDR2 YYEEEE. The CDR3 has 14 residues. V lost 4 bases, J lost 1 base, and 4 bases stayed unmatched. The CDR3 spells CASSPGQPNTEAFF. The CDR3 region has the DNA TGTGCCAGCAGCCCGGGACAGCCGAACACTGAAGCTTTCTTT.

CDR3 sequence (DNA): TGCGCCAGCAGCTTGGTACTAGCGGGAGACGAGCAGTACTTC. Translating gives CASSLVLAGDEQYF. This chain joins TRBV5-1 and TRBJ2-7, with 11 positions matching TRBD2. The trim removed 0 bases at V and 5 bases at J, leaving 1 base unmatched. CDR1 and CDR2 (germline): SGHRS, YFSETQ. The CDR3 totals 14 residues.

The rearrangement joins TRBV27 to TRBJ2-1, with 13 bases identical to TRBD2. V was clipped by 2 bases and J by 7 bases; unmatched bases: 5. The CDR3 has 16 amino acids. In germline, CDR1 is MNHEY, CDR2 SMNVEV (reference sequence). CDR3 DNA sequence: TGTGCCAGCAGTTTAAGACTAGCGGGAGGTGTTAATGAGCAGTTCTTC. Amino acid sequence: CASSLRLAGGVNEQFF.

This clone was counted between two and nine times. V gene TRBV1 combines with J gene TRBJ1-2; the table's D gene call, TRBD1, was not cross checked with the DNA. TRBV1 is a recognized pseudogene. The CDR3 is 15 residues long. The CDR3 loop reads CTSSQSRGEAYGYTF. In DNA form, the CDR3 reads TGCACCAGCAGCCAGTCCAGGGGGGAGGCCTATGGCTACACCTTC.

As DNA, the CDR3 is TGTGCCTGCCACGGGGCAGGGGGACTTGAGACCCAGTACTTC. Encoded protein: CACHGAGGLETQYF. This rearrangement joins TRBV30 to TRBJ2-5; TRBD1 might be the D (7 bases). With 6 bases removed from V and 5 bases from J, the gap between germline ends came to 19 bases. CDR1 and CDR2 from the germline V gene are GTSNPN and SVGIG (reference sequence). The CDR3 is 14 amino acids. Filled out from reference TRBV30 and TRBJ2-5, the complete variable domain reads SQTIHQWPATLVQPVGSPLSLECTVEGTSNPNLYWYRQAAGRGLQLLFYSVGIGQISSEVPQNLSASRPQDRQFILSSKKLLLSDSGFYLCACHGAGGLETQYFGPGTRLLVL.

This clone was detected a few times. The V gene is TRBV6-5, the J gene TRBJ2-5; TRBD2 matches at 8 bases. This CDR3 comprises 15 residues. The V gene end was trimmed by 2 bases and the J gene end by 5 bases; junction bases not matched to a gene: 7. Germline V lookup: CDR1 MNHEY, CDR2 SVGAGI. CDR3 residues: CASSYREGEGETQYF. Here the CDR3 DNA reads TGTGCCAGCAGTTACCGGGAGGGAGAGGGGGAGACCCAGTACTTC.

The genes are TRBV28 and TRBJ2-7; 8 bases fit TRBD1. The junction had 4 bases not matched to a gene; V was cut back by 6 bases and J by 0 bases. Germline CDR1 reads MDHEN; CDR2 reads SYDVKM. CDR3 length equals 14 residues. CDR3 DNA sequence: TGTGCCAGCAGACGGACAGGGAGCTCCTACGAGCAGTACTTC. It codes for CASRRTGSSYEQYF.

The gene calls are TRBV5-6 and TRBJ1-5; D remains unclear. Trimming removed 4 bases at V and 2 bases at J, with 13 bases between. The CDR3 extends over 15 amino acids. CDR1 and CDR2 (germline): SGHDT, YYEEEE. The CDR3, as DNA: TGTGCCAGCAGCCGTCGAGGCATGGGCAATCAGCCCCAGCATTTT. Encoded protein: CASSRRGMGNQPQHF.

The chain carries TRBV7-2 and TRBJ1-4; possibly TRBD1 for D (5 bases). This CDR3 has 16 amino acids. Germline CDR1 reads SGHTA; CDR2 reads FQGNSA. V lost 6 bases and J lost 14, with 28 bases in between. The CDR3: CASRTRTGLGGGGLFF. The CDR3 DNA reads TGTGCCAGCAGGACCCGGACGGGCCTTGGGGGGGGAGGGCTGTTTTTT.

This chain links TRBV19 with TRBJ1-4; TRBD1 agrees at 7 bases. In germline, CDR1 is LNHDA, CDR2 SQIVND (reference sequence). Trimming at V came to 5 bases and at J to 0 bases, leaving 12 bases not matched to a gene. The CDR3 has 18 amino acids. This chain's CDR3 is CASSLAAITGATNEKLFF. The DNA of the CDR3 is TGTGCCAGTAGTCTAGCGGCAATAACAGGGGCAACTAATGAAAAACTGTTTTTT.